This T cell receptor (beta chain) was obtained from a study of CD8+ T cells in alopecia areata. Overall study context: Graft recipients were roughly 6-11-week-old female C3H/HeJ mice, and donor skin originated from roughly 6-13-month-old C3H/HeJ mice with spontaneous alopecia.

Notes on the study in general: Scalp sample sequencing also detects resident alphabeta T cells of normal skin.

Cells from pooled cutaneous lymph nodes were sorted by CD4, CD8alpha, NKG2D, NKG2ACE and other markers. Germline loops: CDR1 NSHNY, CDR2 SYGAGN. This CDR3 is 15 amino acids long. V lost 2 bases to trimming and J lost 0 bases, with 11 bases between them. Comment on this clone: Its antigen is as yet unknown. All gene names here are mouse names. From the germline J gene comes the end of the CDR3, since the read stops 4 residues before it.

After isolation, RNA underwent reverse transcription to generate cDNA as the sequencing template. Method: immunoSEQ multiplex PCR; TCRdb's copy keeps in-frame clones and lacks some. Reported are approximately 300,000 clones, none seen only once; the ten largest carry 1.2%. This chain connects TRBV13-1 to TRBJ1-2; a weak D match, TRBD1 (5 bases). The TCR was taken from a C3H/HeJ mouse with alopecia areata. MHC haplotype: H2-k. The material sequenced was CD4+ T cells sorted from a lymph node. This chain's CDR3 is CASSEGRGANSDYTF. The CDR3 DNA, read in part, is TGTGCCAGCAGTGAAGGGAGGGGTGCAAACTCC.